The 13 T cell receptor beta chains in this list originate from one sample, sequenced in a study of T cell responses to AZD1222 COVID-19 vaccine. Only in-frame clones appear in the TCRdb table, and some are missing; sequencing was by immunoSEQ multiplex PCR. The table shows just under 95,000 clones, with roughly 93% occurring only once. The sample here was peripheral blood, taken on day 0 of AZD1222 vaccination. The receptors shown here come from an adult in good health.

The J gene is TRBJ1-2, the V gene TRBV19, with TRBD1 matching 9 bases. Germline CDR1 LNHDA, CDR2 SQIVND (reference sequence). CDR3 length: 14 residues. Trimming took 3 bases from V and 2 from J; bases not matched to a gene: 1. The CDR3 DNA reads TGTGCCAGTAGTATGGGACAGGGAAACTATGGCTACACCTTC. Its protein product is CASSMGQGNYGYTF. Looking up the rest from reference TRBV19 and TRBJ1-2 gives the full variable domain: DGGITQSPKYLFRKEGQNVTLSCEQNLNHDAMYWYRQDPGQGLRLIYYSQIVNDFQKGDIAEGYSVSREKKESFPLTVTSAQKNPTAFYLCASSMGQGNYGYTFGSGTRLTVV.

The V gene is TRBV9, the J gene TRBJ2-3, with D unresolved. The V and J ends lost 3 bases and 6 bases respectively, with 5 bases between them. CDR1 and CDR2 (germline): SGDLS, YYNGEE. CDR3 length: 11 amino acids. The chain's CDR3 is CASSDLDTQYF. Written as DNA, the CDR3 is TGTGCCAGCAGCGACCTGGATACGCAGTATTTT.

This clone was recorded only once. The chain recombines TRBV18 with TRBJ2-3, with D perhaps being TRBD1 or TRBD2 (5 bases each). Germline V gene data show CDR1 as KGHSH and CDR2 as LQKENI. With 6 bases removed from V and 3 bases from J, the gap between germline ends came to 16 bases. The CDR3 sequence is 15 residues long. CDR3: CASSLWDPATDTQYF. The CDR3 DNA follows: TGTGCCAGCTCCCTATGGGACCCCGCTACAGATACGCAGTATTTT. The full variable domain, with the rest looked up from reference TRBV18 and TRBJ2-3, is NAGVMQNPRHLVRRRGQEARLRCSPMKGHSHVYWYRQLPEEGLKFMVYLQKENIIDESGMPKERFSAEFPKEGPSILRIQQVVRGDSAAYFCASSLWDPATDTQYFGPGTRLTVL.

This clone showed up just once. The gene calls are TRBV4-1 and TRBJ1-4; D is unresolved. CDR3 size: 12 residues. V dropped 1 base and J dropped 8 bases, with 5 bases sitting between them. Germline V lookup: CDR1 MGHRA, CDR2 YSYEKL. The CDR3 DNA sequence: TGCGCCAGCAGCCAAGCGGCCGAAAAACTGTTTTTT. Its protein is CASSQAAEKLFF.

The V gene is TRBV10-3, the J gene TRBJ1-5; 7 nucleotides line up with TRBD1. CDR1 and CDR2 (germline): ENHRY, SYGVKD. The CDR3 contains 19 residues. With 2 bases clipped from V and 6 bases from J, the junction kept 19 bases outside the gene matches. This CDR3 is CAISEQWRSVRGGIQPQHF. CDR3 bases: TGTGCCATCAGTGAGCAGTGGCGTAGCGTGAGAGGGGGCATTCAGCCCCAGCATTTT.

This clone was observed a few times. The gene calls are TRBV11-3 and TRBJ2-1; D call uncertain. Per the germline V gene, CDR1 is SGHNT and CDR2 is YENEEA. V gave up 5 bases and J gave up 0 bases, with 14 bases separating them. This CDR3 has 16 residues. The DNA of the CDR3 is TGTGCCAGCAGCCTGTACGGGTCATTCTCCTACAATGAGCAGTTCTTC. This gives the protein CASSLYGSFSYNEQFF.

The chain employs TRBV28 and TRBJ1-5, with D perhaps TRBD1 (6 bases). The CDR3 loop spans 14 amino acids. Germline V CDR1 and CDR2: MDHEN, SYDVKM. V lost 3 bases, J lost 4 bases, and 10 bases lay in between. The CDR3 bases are TGTGCCAGCAGTTTCGGGGGGGCGAATCAGCCCCAGCATTTT. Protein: CASSFGGANQPQHF. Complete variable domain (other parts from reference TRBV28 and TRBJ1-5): DVKVTQSSRYLVKRTGEKVFLECVQDMDHENMFWYRQDPGLGLRLIYFSYDVKMKEKGDIPEGYSVSREKKERFSLILESASTNQTSMYLCASSFGGANQPQHFGDGTRLSIL.

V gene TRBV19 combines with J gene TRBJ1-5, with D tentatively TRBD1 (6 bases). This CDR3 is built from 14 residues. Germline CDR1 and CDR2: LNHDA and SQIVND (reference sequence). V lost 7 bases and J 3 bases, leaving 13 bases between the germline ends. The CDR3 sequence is CASTVDSDNQPQHF. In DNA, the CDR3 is TGTGCCAGTACTGTGGACAGCGACAATCAGCCCCAGCATTTT.

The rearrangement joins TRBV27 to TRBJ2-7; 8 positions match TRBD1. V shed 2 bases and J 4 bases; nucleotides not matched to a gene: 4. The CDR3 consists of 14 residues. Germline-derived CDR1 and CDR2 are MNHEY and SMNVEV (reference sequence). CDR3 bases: TGTGCCAGCAGTTTAAACAGGGGGTGGTACGAGCAGTACTTC. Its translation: CASSLNRGWYEQYF.

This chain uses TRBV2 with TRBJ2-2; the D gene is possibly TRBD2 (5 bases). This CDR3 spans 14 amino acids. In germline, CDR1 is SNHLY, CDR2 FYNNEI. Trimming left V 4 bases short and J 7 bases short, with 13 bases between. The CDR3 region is CASSAPTRGGELFF. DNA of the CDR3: TGTGCCAGCAGTGCCCCTACTAGAGGCGGGGAGCTGTTTTTT.

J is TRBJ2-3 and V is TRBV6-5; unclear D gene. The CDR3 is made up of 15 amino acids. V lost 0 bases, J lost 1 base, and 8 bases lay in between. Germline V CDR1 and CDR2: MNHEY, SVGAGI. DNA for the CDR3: TGTGCCAGCAGTTACTCTGAGGCCGGCACAGATACGCAGTATTTT. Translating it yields CASSYSEAGTDTQYF.

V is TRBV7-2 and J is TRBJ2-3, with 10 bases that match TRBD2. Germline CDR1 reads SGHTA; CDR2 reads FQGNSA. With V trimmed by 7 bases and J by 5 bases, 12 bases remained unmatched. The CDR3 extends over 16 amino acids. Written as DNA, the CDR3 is TGTGCCAGCACTCAAACGCGGGCTAGCGGGGGAGATACGCAGTATTTT. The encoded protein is CASTQTRASGGDTQYF.

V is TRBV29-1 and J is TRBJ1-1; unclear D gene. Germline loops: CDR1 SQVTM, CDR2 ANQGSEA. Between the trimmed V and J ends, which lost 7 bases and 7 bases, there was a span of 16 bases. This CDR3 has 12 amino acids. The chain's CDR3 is CSAPGPYLEAFF. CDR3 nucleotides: TGCAGCGCCCCTGGACCGTATCTTGAAGCTTTCTTT.